Shown below are 18 T cell receptor beta chains from a single sample sequenced in a study of T cell changes during pregnancy in multiple sclerosis. Method: immunoSEQ multiplex PCR; TCRdb's copy keeps in-frame clones and lacks some. Among 50,000 to 65,000 clones listed, over 85% were seen once. This specimen was CD8+ T cells from peripheral blood mononuclear cells, taken in the second trimester of pregnancy. The source is a female donor with multiple sclerosis, enrolled in a pregnancy study.

The chain carries TRBV19 and TRBJ1-1; 7 nucleotides line up with TRBD1. The CDR3 covers 14 residues. The J segment lost 0 bases and the V segment lost 4 bases, leaving 2 bases of the junction unmatched. In germline, CDR1 is LNHDA, CDR2 SQIVND (reference sequence). CDR3 loop: CASSTGGMNTEAFF. DNA of the CDR3: TGTGCCAGTAGTACAGGGGGGATGAACACTGAAGCTTTCTTT.

This chain joins TRBV19 and TRBJ1-5; 7 nucleotides match TRBD1. Germline CDR1 reads LNHDA; CDR2 reads SQIVND (reference sequence). Unmatched junction bases numbered 0, after V lost 6 bases and J lost 4 bases. This CDR3 region has 12 residues. CDR3 protein: CASRTGNQPQHF. CDR3 DNA: TGTGCCAGTAGGACAGGGAATCAGCCCCAGCATTTT.

This chain connects TRBV13 to TRBJ1-1, with 9 bases that match TRBD1. This CDR3 comprises 14 residues. Germline V gives CDR1 PRHDT, CDR2 FYEKMQ (reference sequence). V was pared by 5 bases and J by 3 bases, with 4 bases of the junction left unmatched. The CDR3 DNA follows: TGTGCCAGCAGCCGCTGGACAGGGGACACTGAAGCTTTCTTT. The encoded protein is CASSRWTGDTEAFF.

The V and J genes are TRBV27 and TRBJ2-1, with a possible D match to TRBD2 (6 bases). The V and J ends lost 4 bases and 5 bases respectively, with 15 bases between them. Per germline, CDR1 MNHEY and CDR2 SMNVEV (reference sequence). This CDR3 has 15 amino acids. CDR3 in DNA: TGTGCCAGCAGTTCGAACATGGGAGGAAACAATGAGCAGTTCTTC. Translating it yields CASSSNMGGNNEQFF.

CDR3 coding DNA: TGTGCCAGCAGCCCCCGAGCGGGAGGGGTGGCAGATACGCAGTATTTT. This encodes CASSPRAGGVADTQYF. The V call is TRBV9, the J call TRBJ2-3; TRBD2 matches at 10 bases. Germline lookup yields CDR1 SGDLS and CDR2 YYNGEE. The CDR3 runs 16 residues. J lost 4 bases, V lost 4 bases, and 9 bases had no gene match.

This rearrangement joins TRBV5-1 to TRBJ2-7; perhaps TRBD1 as D (6 bases). V was pared by 4 bases and J by 6 bases, with 11 bases between. Looked up from germline, CDR1 is SGHRS and CDR2 is YFSETQ. The CDR3 runs to 12 residues. The CDR3 DNA sequence: TGCGCCAGCAGCCCGGGGACATTCGAGCAGTACTTC. Translating gives CASSPGTFEQYF.

The chain is built from TRBV6-4 and TRBJ2-1, with D perhaps matching TRBD2 (7 bases). Germline loops: CDR1 MRHNA, CDR2 SNTAGT. Deletions cut 5 bases from V and 8 bases from J, with 16 bases between. The CDR3 covers 14 residues. The CDR3 sequence: CASSRGGFEDEQFF. The CDR3 DNA sequence: TGTGCCAGCAGTAGGGGGGGGTTTGAGGATGAGCAGTTCTTC.

The chain links TRBV11-2 to TRBJ2-3; 9 bases are a match to TRBD1. The J segment lost 1 base and the V segment lost 5 bases, leaving 4 bases of the junction unmatched. The V gene's germline CDR1 is SGHAT and CDR2 FQNNGV. This CDR3 comprises 15 residues. CDR3 DNA sequence: TGTGCCAGCAGCGGACGGACAGGGGGCACAGATACGCAGTATTTT. This codes for CASSGRTGGTDTQYF.

The chain has TRBV28 and TRBJ2-7; maybe TRBD1 (5 bases). CDR1 and CDR2 (germline): MDHEN, SYDVKM. This CDR3 contains 13 residues. Trimming shortened V by 6 bases and J by 4 bases, and 13 bases separated the two germline ends. The CDR3 region has the DNA TGTGCCAGCAGCCTAACAGGTCGGTACGAGCAGTACTTC. Its translation is CASSLTGRYEQYF.

The chain uses TRBV25-1 and TRBJ1-1, with D hard to call. The V end lost 2 bases, the J end lost 2 bases, and 3 bases lay between the germline ends. The germline gives CDR1 MGHDK, CDR2 SYGVNS. The CDR3 length is 12 residues. The DNA of the CDR3 is TGTGCCAGCAGTGAACAAAACACTGAAGCTTTCTTT. It yields the protein CASSEQNTEAFF.

This sequence joins TRBV19 and TRBJ1-2; a weak D match, TRBD1 (6 bases). This CDR3 comprises 13 residues. Germline loops: CDR1 LNHDA, CDR2 SQIVND (reference sequence). Trimming took off 5 bases at V and 3 bases at J, with 10 bases between the two ends. The DNA for the CDR3 is TGTGCCAGTAGTGTGACAGGAGACTATGGCTACACCTTC. Its translation is CASSVTGDYGYTF.

The V call is TRBV9, the J call TRBJ2-7; 8 positions agree with TRBD1. Germline loops: CDR1 SGDLS, CDR2 YYNGEE. The CDR3 sequence is 15 residues long. V dropped 3 bases and J dropped 1; count of bases not matched to a gene: 6. CDR3: CASSAAGGRSYEQYF. Written as DNA, the CDR3 is TGTGCCAGCAGCGCGGCAGGGGGCCGATCCTACGAGCAGTACTTC.

The genes are TRBV19 and TRBJ2-1; TRBD2 matches 8 bases. The CDR3 has 17 residues. The V segment lost 5 bases and the J segment 4 bases; nucleotides outside the gene matches: 13. Germline V gene lookup returns CDR1 LNHDA and CDR2 SQIVND (reference sequence). CDR3 nucleotide sequence: TGTGCCAGTAGTGGTTGGGACACTAGCGGAAGATACAATGAGCAGTTCTTC. Protein: CASSGWDTSGRYNEQFF.

The chain joins TRBV9 to TRBJ2-7; 11 nucleotides align to TRBD2. The V gene's germline CDR1 is SGDLS and CDR2 YYNGEE. This CDR3 contains 15 residues. The V and J ends lost 0 bases and 5 bases, in that order; junction bases with no gene match: 4. DNA for the CDR3: TGTGCCAGCAGCGTAGCCCTAGCGGGGGGTGACGAGCAGTACTTC. Its translation: CASSVALAGGDEQYF.

This rearrangement joins TRBV19 to TRBJ2-7, with no clear D. Per germline, CDR1 LNHDA and CDR2 SQIVND (reference sequence). V shed 6 bases and J shed 0 bases, with 12 bases lying between them. This CDR3 spans 14 amino acids. The chain's CDR3 is CASSPPAFSYEQYF. The CDR3 DNA reads TGTGCCAGTAGCCCCCCAGCGTTCTCCTACGAGCAGTACTTC. The complete variable domain, with remaining parts taken from reference TRBV19 and TRBJ2-7, reads DGGITQSPKYLFRKEGQNVTLSCEQNLNHDAMYWYRQDPGQGLRLIYYSQIVNDFQKGDIAEGYSVSREKKESFPLTVTSAQKNPTAFYLCASSPPAFSYEQYFGPGTRLTVT.

The rearrangement links TRBV19 to TRBJ2-7; possible D gene TRBD2, 6 bases. This CDR3 is built from 14 residues. Trimming removed 3 bases from V and 1 base from J, with 10 bases in between. CDR1 LNHDA and CDR2 SQIVND come from the germline V gene (reference sequence). CDR3 in DNA: TGTGCCAGTAGTATGGCGGCGGGGTCCTACGAGCAGTACTTC. As protein: CASSMAAGSYEQYF.

V gene TRBV2 combines with J gene TRBJ1-5; D remains ambiguous. CDR3 length: 15 residues. The germline CDR1 and CDR2 sequences are SNHLY and FYNNEI. V was shortened by 4 bases and J by 0 bases, with 10 bases between the two germline ends. The CDR3 here is CASSAAGYSNQPQHF. CDR3 nucleotide sequence: TGTGCCAGCAGTGCTGCGGGTTATAGCAATCAGCCCCAGCATTTT.

CDR3 DNA: TGCGCCAGTGAAGGGACAGGGAAGGATGGCTACACCTTC. It yields the protein CASEGTGKDGYTF. J is TRBJ1-2 and V is TRBV10-2, with 9 bases matching TRBD1. This CDR3 spans 13 amino acids. Germline V CDR1 and CDR2: WSHSY, SAAADI. With 9 bases clipped from V and 6 bases from J, the junction kept 8 bases outside the gene matches.